This TCR beta chain was identified during a study of blood T cell repertoires in COVID-19. Profiling relied on immunoSEQ multiplex PCR, and the TCRdb table lists in-frame clones only, not all of them. Found here are under 550,000 clones, 80% to 90% of them singletons; the top ten hold approximately 0.92%. The ends lost 6 bases at V and 4 bases at J; junction bases unmatched: 6. CDR1 and CDR2 (germline): MNHEY, SMNVEV (reference sequence). There are 14 residues in the CDR3. The material sequenced was peripheral blood. The V gene is TRBV27, the J gene TRBJ2-7; 10 nucleotides align to TRBD1. The origin of this receptor is a man aged 18 to 30 with COVID-19, enrolled during active disease. The CDR3, as DNA: TGTGCCAGCAGCAGGACAGGGGGTCGGTACGAGCAGTACTTC. Amino acid sequence: CASSRTGGRYEQYF.